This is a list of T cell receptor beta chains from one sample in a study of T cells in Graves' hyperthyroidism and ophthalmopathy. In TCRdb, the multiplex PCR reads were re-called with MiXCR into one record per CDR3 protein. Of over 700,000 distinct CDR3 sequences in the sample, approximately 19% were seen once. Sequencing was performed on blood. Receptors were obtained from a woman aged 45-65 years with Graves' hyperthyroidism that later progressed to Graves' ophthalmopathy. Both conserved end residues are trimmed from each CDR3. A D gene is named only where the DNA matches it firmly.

CDR3aa: SVLMTYEQY
d_gene: .
j_gene: TRBJ2-7
v_gene: TRBV29-1

CDR3aa: ASSLSRDGELF
d_gene: .
j_gene: TRBJ2-2
v_gene: TRBV11-3

CDR3aa: ATSRGRGSTDTQY
d_gene: .
j_gene: TRBJ2-3
v_gene: TRBV15

CDR3aa: ASIPETGLITGELF
d_gene: TRBD1
j_gene: TRBJ2-2
v_gene: TRBV6-1

CDR3aa: ASSPPPGRRQETQY
d_gene: .
j_gene: TRBJ2-5
v_gene: TRBV7-9

CDR3aa: ASSRTGTSSYEQY
d_gene: .
j_gene: TRBJ2-7
v_gene: TRBV6-1

CDR3aa: ASSPSHWDLSYGYT
d_gene: .
j_gene: TRBJ1-2
v_gene: TRBV27

CDR3aa: ASSPAGHLPDTQY
d_gene: .
j_gene: TRBJ2-3
v_gene: TRBV11-1

CDR3aa: ASSEGWGVRLPQH
d_gene: .
j_gene: TRBJ1-5
v_gene: TRBV2

CDR3aa: ASGVVGTYEQY
d_gene: .
j_gene: TRBJ2-7
v_gene: TRBV12-5

CDR3aa: ASRAGTRGRAQH
d_gene: .
j_gene: TRBJ1-5
v_gene: TRBV12-3/TRBV12-4

CDR3aa: ASTPLGGTEAF
d_gene: .
j_gene: TRBJ1-1
v_gene: TRBV2

CDR3aa: ASGETVSYNSPLH
d_gene: .
j_gene: TRBJ1-6
v_gene: TRBV12-5

CDR3aa: SVDYGQDYGYT
d_gene: .
j_gene: TRBJ1-2
v_gene: TRBV29-1

CDR3aa: ASSESNDGPYEQY
d_gene: .
j_gene: TRBJ2-7
v_gene: TRBV10-1

CDR3aa: ASSVAGGSYNEQF
d_gene: TRBD2
j_gene: TRBJ2-1
v_gene: TRBV18

CDR3aa: SASSAGGIQETQY
d_gene: TRBD2
j_gene: TRBJ2-5
v_gene: TRBV20-1

CDR3aa: ASSVQTGDNEKLF
d_gene: TRBD1
j_gene: TRBJ1-4
v_gene: TRBV9

CDR3aa: SARDPGLAGGPYNEQF
d_gene: TRBD2
j_gene: TRBJ2-1
v_gene: TRBV20-1

CDR3aa: ASSPQGLVAEAF
d_gene: .
j_gene: TRBJ1-1
v_gene: TRBV6-1

CDR3aa: SARAGTGGSNIQY
d_gene: TRBD1
j_gene: TRBJ2-4
v_gene: TRBV20-1

CDR3aa: ASSFRTGVGYGYT
d_gene: TRBD1
j_gene: TRBJ1-2
v_gene: TRBV27

CDR3aa: AWSPLVVRQTGGNTEAF
d_gene: .
j_gene: TRBJ1-1
v_gene: TRBV30

CDR3aa: ASSLDEREANTEAF
d_gene: .
j_gene: TRBJ1-1
v_gene: TRBV7-8

CDR3aa: SASPGQPYEQY
d_gene: .
j_gene: TRBJ2-7
v_gene: TRBV20-1

CDR3aa: STNDVQETQY
d_gene: .
j_gene: TRBJ2-5
v_gene: TRBV20-1

CDR3aa: ASSFEGGASTDTQY
d_gene: .
j_gene: TRBJ2-3
v_gene: TRBV5-1